The 8 T cell receptor beta chains below all came from one sample that was sequenced in a study of beta chain features in type 1 diabetes. Expressed TCRB transcripts got sequenced, as all isolated RNA was reverse transcribed. Sequencing was performed with immunoSEQ multiplex PCR; in TCRdb, only in-frame clones are kept and a portion is missing. The sample lists about 360,000 clones, 10% to 15% occurring once. The material sequenced was naive CD4+ T cells from blood. Receptor source: a man younger than 35 in good health.

This clone was found a few times. Other nucleotide sequences in the sample specify the same CDR3. This chain uses TRBV5-4 with TRBJ2-5; D gene uncertain. The V end was cut by 0 bases, the J end by 5 bases, with 2 bases between. CDR1 SGHNT and CDR2 YYREEE come from the germline V gene (reference sequence). The CDR3 sequence is 11 residues long. The CDR3 DNA reads as TGTGCCAGCAGCTTGGCGGAGACCCAGTACTTC. Translation: CASSLAETQYF.

The chain uses TRBV7-9 and TRBJ2-7; 9 bases are a match to TRBD2. This CDR3 comprises 14 residues. Germline lookup yields CDR1 SEHNR and CDR2 FQNEAQ (reference sequence). With V trimmed by 4 bases and J by 7 bases, 8 bases remained unmatched. CDR3 DNA sequence: TGTGCCAGCAGCTCCGTGGCGGGAGGGAGGGAGCAGTACTTC. Amino acids: CASSSVAGGREQYF.

Turning to this clone: Distinct nucleotide sequences in the sample also encode this CDR3. This chain links TRBV19 with TRBJ1-1; no reliable D call. The V end was cut by 4 bases, the J end by 2 bases, with 8 bases between. CDR3 length equals 13 residues. Germline-derived CDR1 and CDR2 are LNHDA and SQIVND (reference sequence). This chain's CDR3 is CASSSTENTEAFF. In DNA, the CDR3 is TGTGCCAGTAGTAGCACAGAAAACACTGAAGCTTTCTTT.

This clone was recorded a few times. The V and J genes are TRBV25-1 and TRBJ2-7; TRBD1 aligns across 9 bases. Germline lookup yields CDR1 MGHDK and CDR2 SYGVNS. The CDR3 covers 15 residues. The V gene end was trimmed by 3 bases and the J gene end by 4 bases; junction bases not matched to a gene: 7. The CDR3 loop is CASSEAGTGNYEQYF. For the CDR3, the DNA is TGTGCCAGCAGTGAGGCCGGGACAGGGAATTACGAGCAGTACTTC.

This clone has more than one count but fewer than ten. J is TRBJ1-4 and V is TRBV7-2; D is uncertain. The CDR3 runs 12 residues. CDR1 is SGHTA, CDR2 FQGNSA, per germline. Trimming stripped 5 bases from V and 7 bases from J, with 8 bases between. CDR3 sequence: CASSTRGEKLFF. CDR3 DNA: TGTGCCAGCAGCACCCGGGGTGAAAAACTGTTTTTT. Complete variable domain (other parts from reference TRBV7-2 and TRBJ1-4): GAGVSQSPSNKVTEKGKDVELRCDPISGHTALYWYRQSLGQGLEFLIYFQGNSAPDKSGLPSDRFSAERTGGSVSTLTIQRTQQEDSAVYLCASSTRGEKLFFGSGTQLSVL.

This chain joins TRBV5-4 and TRBJ2-3; no clear D gene. Trimming cost V 1 base and J 2 bases, with 8 bases left between them. CDR3 size: 14 residues. Per the germline V gene, CDR1 is SGHNT and CDR2 is YYREEE (reference sequence). The CDR3: CASSLRVSTDTQYF. Written as DNA, the CDR3 is TGTGCCAGCAGCTTGCGGGTGTCCACAGATACGCAGTATTTT.

At least ten counts were recorded for this clone. The chain combines TRBV9 with TRBJ2-5; 9 bases map to TRBD2. The J segment lost 5 bases and the V segment lost 5 bases, leaving 4 bases of the junction unmatched. Germline V lookup: CDR1 SGDLS, CDR2 YYNGEE. CDR3 length equals 13 residues. In DNA form, the CDR3 reads TGTGCCAGCAGTAGCGGGAGTTCGGAGACCCAGTACTTC. Translation: CASSSGSSETQYF.

This clone was counted ten times or more. V gene TRBV7-2 combines with J gene TRBJ1-1; D gene ambiguous. Trimming cost V 4 bases and J 3 bases, with 3 bases left between them. This CDR3 has 11 residues. CDR1 and CDR2 (germline): SGHTA, FQGNSA. CDR3 DNA: TGTGCCAGCAGCTCGGACACTGAAGCTTTCTTT. Protein: CASSSDTEAFF.